This is a list of T cell receptor beta chains from one sample in a study of cytomegalovirus exposure and HLA in healthy donors. Using immunoSEQ multiplex PCR, the repertoire was profiled, and TCRdb retains in-frame clones only, with some absent. The sample has 100,000 to 150,000 clones, roughly nine tenths seen once. Specimen: PBMCs. The receptors derive from a woman under 30 in good health and CMV-seronegative. Each CDR3 is given with its conserved first and last residue. Each record gives: D gene, V gene, clone size, J gene, CDR3 protein, CDR3 DNA. A D gene is named only where the DNA matches it firmly. A clone size is listed for some rows: how often the clone was seen (once, few, many), or a class if it is expanded.

TRBD1	TRBV5-5	many	TRBJ2-2	CASSPGTGVESYTGELFF	TGTGCCAGCAGCCCCGGGACAGGGGTCGAGAGCTACACCGGGGAGCTGTTTTTT
TRBD2	TRBV27	.	TRBJ2-7	CASSRTSGGYEQYF	TGTGCCAGCAGCCGGACTAGCGGGGGGTACGAGCAGTACTTC
.	TRBV7-8	.	TRBJ2-5	CASSYVSLLVGETQYF	TGTGCCAGCAGCTACGTTTCCTTACTAGTCGGAGAGACCCAGTACTTC
.	TRBV7-9	few	TRBJ1-2	CASSLPDSFLYGYTF	TGTGCCAGCAGCTTACCAGACAGTTTCCTCTATGGCTACACCTTC
.	TRBV6-1	.	TRBJ1-1	CASSESGRGEAFF	TGTGCCAGCAGTGAGTCTGGTCGGGGTGAAGCTTTCTTT
.	TRBV6-5	.	TRBJ2-7	CASSYSVLSEVYEQYF	TGTGCCAGCAGTTACTCGGTATTAAGCGAAGTGTACGAGCAGTACTTC
TRBD1	TRBV4-2	once	TRBJ1-2	CASSYRTGDPYGYTF	TGTGCCAGCAGCTACAGGACAGGGGACCCTTATGGCTACACCTTC
TRBD1	TRBV5-8	.	TRBJ1-2	CASSSTGTGARRGYTF	TGTGCCAGCAGCTCGACTGGGACAGGGGCCCGTCGGGGCTACACCTTC
.	TRBV4-1	.	TRBJ2-7	CASSPMEAGAPLSYEQYF	TGCGCCAGCAGCCCAATGGAGGCGGGGGCCCCCCTGAGTTACGAGCAGTACTTC
.	TRBV19	.	TRBJ2-1	CASSTGGYNEQFF	TGTGCCAGTAGTACTGGCGGGTACAATGAGCAGTTCTTC
.	TRBV19	.	TRBJ2-5	CASSNRGGQETQYF	TGTGCCAGTAGCAACAGGGGAGGCCAGGAGACCCAGTACTTC
TRBD1	TRBV9	.	TRBJ1-3	CASSATTGPSGNTIYF	TGTGCCAGCAGCGCCACGACAGGGCCCTCTGGAAACACCATATATTTT
.	TRBV5-1	.	TRBJ2-4	CASSPRYPQENIQYF	TGCGCCAGCAGCCCCAGGTACCCACAAGAAAACATTCAGTACTTC
TRBD2	TRBV19	.	TRBJ2-7	CASYGEGSHEQYF	TGTGCCAGCTACGGGGAGGGAAGCCATGAGCAGTACTTC
TRBD1	TRBV19	.	TRBJ1-2	CASTIGDSHTNYGYTF	TGTGCCAGTACCATCGGGGACAGCCATACCAACTATGGCTACACCTTC
.	TRBV7-9	few	TRBJ2-1	CASSAGVNEQFF	TGTGCCAGCAGCGCCGGGGTCAATGAGCAGTTCTTC
.	TRBV10-1	.	TRBJ2-7	CASSPMRGYEQYF	TGCGCCAGCAGCCCCATGCGGGGCTACGAGCAGTACTTC
.	TRBV19	few	TRBJ1-1	CASSIVGPRAEAFF	TGTGCCAGTAGTATTGTAGGGCCGAGGGCTGAAGCTTTCTTT
.	TRBV2	.	TRBJ1-2	CASSVGGGNYGYTF	TGTGCCAGCAGCGTGGGAGGTGGGAACTATGGCTACACCTTC
.	TRBV4-1	.	TRBJ2-3	CASSLNLWLALGGTQYF	TGCGCCAGCAGCCTAAACCTCTGGCTAGCGCTCGGCGGTACGCAGTATTTT
.	TRBV7-8	.	TRBJ1-6	CASSWRQVLSPLHF	TGTGCCAGCAGCTGGCGACAGGTTCTTTCACCCCTCCACTTT
TRBD1	TRBV7-6	.	TRBJ1-6	CASSSPGTGGNQVNSPLHF	TGTGCCAGCAGCTCGCCGGGGACAGGGGGCAACCAGGTCAATTCACCCCTCCACTTT
.	TRBV28	.	TRBJ1-6	CASSSTGTPNSPLHF	TGTGCCAGCAGTTCAACCGGGACTCCCAATTCACCCCTCCACTTT
.	TRBV6-1	.	TRBJ1-2	CASSPWSPPQHGYTF	TGTGCCAGCAGTCCATGGTCACCCCCACAACACGGCTACACCTTC
.	TRBV6-5	.	TRBJ2-2	CASSYSSAGTGELFF	TGTGCCAGCAGTTACTCGAGTGCGGGTACCGGGGAGCTGTTTTTT
.	TRBV27	.	TRBJ2-2	CASSLTRSFNGELFF	TGTGCCAGCAGTTTAACTCGCTCCTTTAACGGGGAGCTGTTTTTT
TRBD1	TRBV28	.	TRBJ1-3	CASSSPGQGNWDTIYF	TGTGCCAGCAGTTCACCGGGACAGGGGAATTGGGACACCATATATTTT
TRBD1	TRBV9	.	TRBJ1-6	CASSASTGMNSPLHF	TGTGCCAGCAGCGCCTCGACAGGGATGAATTCACCCCTCCACTTT
TRBD1	TRBV5-1	.	TRBJ2-5	CASSLSQGAGETQYF	TGCGCCAGCAGCTTGTCACAGGGGGCTGGAGAGACCCAGTACTTC
.	TRBV15	.	TRBJ1-2	CATRGDRRADVNYGYTF	TGTGCCACCAGGGGTGATAGGAGGGCTGACGTTAACTATGGCTACACCTTC
.	TRBV6-5	.	TRBJ1-1	CASSPPAGRRAFF	TGTGCCAGCAGTCCTCCAGCGGGCAGGAGGGCTTTCTTT
.	TRBV6-5	.	TRBJ1-1	CASSYGRLNTEAFF	TGTGCCAGCAGTTATGGGAGACTGAACACTGAAGCTTTCTTT
.	TRBV23-1	.	TRBJ1-1	CASSPRTRNTEAFF	TGCGCCAGCAGCCCCCGGACTCGGAACACTGAAGCTTTCTTT
TRBD1	TRBV5-1	.	TRBJ1-1	CASRFLETGGTEAFF	TGCGCCAGCAGGTTCTTAGAAACAGGGGGCACTGAAGCTTTCTTT
.	TRBV5-1	.	TRBJ2-3	CASSLDIPTDTQYF	TGCGCCAGCAGCTTGGACATCCCCACAGATACGCAGTATTTT
TRBD1	TRBV6-5	.	TRBJ1-3	CASSLGQSSGNTIYF	TGTGCCAGCAGCCTGGGACAGAGCTCTGGAAACACCATATATTTT
.	TRBV10-3	.	TRBJ2-3	CATTERGGGTDTQYF	TGTGCCACCACCGAAAGGGGAGGAGGCACAGATACGCAGTATTTT
.	TRBV19	.	TRBJ1-1	CASSPTTGTGTEAFF	TGTGCCAGTAGTCCGACGACAGGAACAGGCACTGAAGCTTTCTTT
.	TRBV10-3	.	TRBJ1-1	CAISEQRMNTEAFF	TGTGCCATCAGTGAGCAGCGCATGAACACTGAAGCTTTCTTT
.	TRBV7-2	.	TRBJ2-1	CASSLSRYSYNEQFF	TGTGCCAGCAGCTTATCGAGATACTCCTACAATGAGCAGTTCTTC
.	TRBV29-1	.	TRBJ2-5	CSALGAEETQYF	TGCAGCGCCCTAGGGGCGGAGGAGACCCAGTACTTC
.	TRBV27	.	TRBJ1-5	CASSTRGVVHQPQHF	TGTGCCAGCAGTACTCGGGGGGTGGTCCATCAGCCCCAGCATTTT
TRBD2	TRBV7-8	.	TRBJ2-7	CASSPGTSGGVYEQYF	TGTGCCAGCAGCCCAGGGACTAGCGGGGGGGTCTACGAGCAGTACTTC
.	TRBV5-1	.	TRBJ1-6	CASTLEAGNNSPLHF	TGCGCCAGCACCCTGGAGGCGGGTAATAATTCACCCCTCCACTTT
.	TRBV2	few	TRBJ1-2	CASSVGGSNYGYTF	TGTGCCAGCAGTGTAGGGGGAAGCAACTATGGCTACACCTTC
.	TRBV7-9	.	TRBJ2-6	CASSLSVWESSGANVLTF	TGTGCCAGCAGCTTATCAGTCTGGGAGAGCTCTGGGGCCAACGTCCTGACTTTC
.	TRBV5-8	.	TRBJ2-7	CASSLTGHSSYEQYF	TGTGCCAGCAGCCTAACGGGACACAGCTCCTACGAGCAGTACTTC
.	TRBV6-4	.	TRBJ1-5	CASLLRQANQPQHF	TGTGCCAGCCTTTTGCGTCAGGCCAATCAGCCCCAGCATTTT
.	TRBV6-5	.	TRBJ1-2	CASSQGGIGYGYTF	TGTGCCAGCAGCCAAGGAGGGATTGGCTATGGCTACACCTTC
.	TRBV19	.	TRBJ2-1	CASSFRDTLYNEQFF	TGTGCCAGTAGTTTCCGGGACACCTTATACAATGAGCAGTTCTTC